A selection of T cell receptor beta chains follows, all from one sample in a study of blood T cell repertoires in COVID-19. Sequencing was performed with immunoSEQ multiplex PCR; in TCRdb, only in-frame clones are kept and a portion is missing. Of about 120,000 clones in the sample, 75% to 95% are singletons; the top ten hold less than 2%. The sample was peripheral blood. These receptor sequences come from a human donor with active COVID-19. The donor label of this sample is uncertain. Each CDR3 is given with its conserved first and last residue. Fields, in order: CDR3 protein, CDR3 DNA, D gene, V gene, CDR3 length, J gene, clone size. D genes are given only for firm matches. The size field is filled for only some rows; it gives once, few, many or a size class.

cdr3_aa: CASSQRPRASDTQYF; cdr3_nt: TGTGCCAGCAGCCAACGCCCCAGGGCATCAGATACGCAGTATTTT; d_call: .; v_call: TRBV9; cdr3_length: 15; j_call: TRBJ2-3; clone_size: .
cdr3_aa: CASSNRDRGFEQYF; cdr3_nt: TGTGCCAGCAGCAACCGGGACAGGGGTTTCGAGCAGTACTTC; d_call: TRBD1; v_call: TRBV7-9; cdr3_length: 14; j_call: TRBJ2-7; clone_size: .
cdr3_aa: CASSRQGAAEKLFF; cdr3_nt: TGTGCCAGCAGTCGACAGGGGGCGGCTGAAAAACTGTTTTTT; d_call: TRBD1; v_call: TRBV6-5; cdr3_length: 14; j_call: TRBJ1-4; clone_size: .
cdr3_aa: CASSLVSGTFTYNEQFF; cdr3_nt: TGCGCCAGCAGCTTGGTTTCCGGGACTTTTACCTACAATGAGCAGTTCTTC; d_call: .; v_call: TRBV5-1; cdr3_length: 17; j_call: TRBJ2-1; clone_size: .
cdr3_aa: CASSQGGPATEAFF; cdr3_nt: TGCGCCAGCAGCCAAGGTGGGCCAGCCACTGAAGCTTTCTTT; d_call: .; v_call: TRBV4-1; cdr3_length: 14; j_call: TRBJ1-1; clone_size: .
cdr3_aa: CASSRNPGGETQYF; cdr3_nt: TGCGCCAGCAGTCGAAACCCAGGGGGGGAGACCCAGTACTTC; d_call: .; v_call: TRBV23-1; cdr3_length: 14; j_call: TRBJ2-5; clone_size: once
cdr3_aa: CASSPRAGSNQPQHF; cdr3_nt: TGTGCCAGCAGCCCCCGTGCGGGAAGCAATCAGCCCCAGCATTTT; d_call: .; v_call: TRBV9; cdr3_length: 15; j_call: TRBJ1-5; clone_size: .
cdr3_aa: CASSPTGGAGNEQFF; cdr3_nt: TGTGCCAGCAGCCCGACAGGGGGCGCGGGTAATGAGCAGTTCTTC; d_call: TRBD1; v_call: TRBV14; cdr3_length: 15; j_call: TRBJ2-1; clone_size: .
cdr3_aa: CASSPQKQGYGYTF; cdr3_nt: TGTGCCAGCTCACCACAGAAACAGGGTTACGGCTACACCTTC; d_call: .; v_call: TRBV18; cdr3_length: 14; j_call: TRBJ1-2; clone_size: .
cdr3_aa: CASRFRGGRGNTIYF; cdr3_nt: TGTGCAAGTCGCTTTCGCGGGGGGCGTGGAAACACCATATATTTT; d_call: .; v_call: TRBV12-2; cdr3_length: 15; j_call: TRBJ1-3; clone_size: .
cdr3_aa: CASTGEQYEQYF; cdr3_nt: TGTGCCAGCACGGGAGAACAATACGAGCAGTACTTC; d_call: .; v_call: TRBV2; cdr3_length: 12; j_call: TRBJ2-7; clone_size: .
cdr3_aa: CAWSGGQGGSYF; cdr3_nt: TGTGCCTGGAGTGGGGGACAGGGGGGTAGCTACTTC; d_call: TRBD1; v_call: TRBV30; cdr3_length: 12; j_call: TRBJ2-7; clone_size: .
cdr3_aa: CASSRQETQYF; cdr3_nt: TGTGCCAGCAGCCGGCAAGAGACCCAGTACTTC; d_call: .; v_call: TRBV7-2; cdr3_length: 11; j_call: TRBJ2-5; clone_size: .
cdr3_aa: CALTTGGSYGYTF; cdr3_nt: TGTGCCTTGACGACAGGAGGAAGCTATGGCTACACCTTC; d_call: .; v_call: TRBV30; cdr3_length: 13; j_call: TRBJ1-2; clone_size: .
cdr3_aa: CASSSGQGFTEAFF; cdr3_nt: TGCGCCAGCAGCTCCGGACAGGGGTTCACTGAAGCTTTCTTT; d_call: TRBD1; v_call: TRBV5-1; cdr3_length: 14; j_call: TRBJ1-1; clone_size: .
cdr3_aa: CASSRLDEQFF; cdr3_nt: TGTGCCAGCAGCCGACTTGATGAGCAGTTCTTC; d_call: .; v_call: TRBV6-2/TRBV6-3; cdr3_length: 11; j_call: TRBJ2-1; clone_size: .
cdr3_aa: CASSLLETYEQYF; cdr3_nt: TGTGCCAGCAGCTTGCTAGAGACCTACGAGCAGTACTTC; d_call: .; v_call: TRBV7-2; cdr3_length: 13; j_call: TRBJ2-7; clone_size: .
cdr3_aa: CASSLSPDSVSPLHF; cdr3_nt: TGTGCCAGCAGTTTATCTCCGGACAGTGTTTCACCCCTCCACTTT; d_call: .; v_call: TRBV27; cdr3_length: 15; j_call: TRBJ1-6; clone_size: .
cdr3_aa: CASSPVDREASDTEAFF; cdr3_nt: TGCGCCAGCAGCCCTGTGGACAGGGAGGCTAGCGACACTGAAGCTTTCTTT; d_call: TRBD1; v_call: TRBV5-1; cdr3_length: 17; j_call: TRBJ1-1; clone_size: once
cdr3_aa: CSVSRGLGQETQYF; cdr3_nt: TGCAGCGTCAGCAGGGGGCTCGGCCAAGAGACCCAGTACTTC; d_call: TRBD1; v_call: TRBV29-1; cdr3_length: 14; j_call: TRBJ2-5; clone_size: .
cdr3_aa: CASSSPGNTEAFF; cdr3_nt: TGTGCCAGCAGCTCGCCGGGGAACACTGAAGCTTTCTTT; d_call: .; v_call: TRBV7-9; cdr3_length: 13; j_call: TRBJ1-1; clone_size: .
cdr3_aa: CASRTGTGRGNEQFF; cdr3_nt: TGTGCCAGCAGAACCGGGACAGGGAGGGGCAATGAGCAGTTCTTC; d_call: TRBD1; v_call: TRBV6-6; cdr3_length: 15; j_call: TRBJ2-1; clone_size: .
cdr3_aa: CASSPINRLAGSGANVLTF; cdr3_nt: TGTGCCAGCTCACCCATCAATAGGCTAGCGGGCTCTGGGGCCAACGTCCTGACTTTC; d_call: TRBD2; v_call: TRBV18; cdr3_length: 19; j_call: TRBJ2-6; clone_size: .
cdr3_aa: CATSRGQYGKNIQYF; cdr3_nt: TGTGCCACCAGCAGGGGACAGTACGGCAAAAACATTCAGTACTTC; d_call: TRBD1; v_call: TRBV15; cdr3_length: 15; j_call: TRBJ2-4; clone_size: .
cdr3_aa: CASSPGLAGNNEQFF; cdr3_nt: TGCGCCAGCAGCCCGGGACTAGCGGGGAACAATGAGCAGTTCTTC; d_call: TRBD2; v_call: TRBV5-1; cdr3_length: 15; j_call: TRBJ2-1; clone_size: .
cdr3_aa: CASSGGLAGGQEQYF; cdr3_nt: TGTGCCAGCAGCGGTGGACTAGCGGGGGGGCAAGAGCAGTACTTC; d_call: TRBD2; v_call: TRBV7-2; cdr3_length: 15; j_call: TRBJ2-7; clone_size: .
cdr3_aa: CSASDRARTAVATNEKLFF; cdr3_nt: TGCAGTGCTAGTGACCGGGCAAGGACAGCAGTTGCAACTAATGAAAAACTGTTTTTT; d_call: .; v_call: TRBV20-1; cdr3_length: 19; j_call: TRBJ1-4; clone_size: .
cdr3_aa: CASSYPTSGPLYTQYF; cdr3_nt: TGTGCCAGCAGTTACCCGACTAGTGGTCCACTGTATACGCAGTATTTT; d_call: .; v_call: TRBV6-2/TRBV6-3; cdr3_length: 16; j_call: TRBJ2-3; clone_size: .
cdr3_aa: CASRDSGGVQETQYF; cdr3_nt: TGTGCCAGCAGAGATAGCGGGGGCGTCCAAGAGACCCAGTACTTC; d_call: TRBD2; v_call: TRBV7-8; cdr3_length: 15; j_call: TRBJ2-5; clone_size: .
cdr3_aa: CSAITGTELHF; cdr3_nt: TGCAGTGCTATAACCGGGACAGAGTTACACTTC; d_call: TRBD1; v_call: TRBV20-1; cdr3_length: 11; j_call: TRBJ1-2; clone_size: .
cdr3_aa: CASSLGWDRGYNSPLHF; cdr3_nt: TGTGCCAGCAGCTTAGGGTGGGACAGGGGCTATAATTCACCCCTCCACTTT; d_call: TRBD1; v_call: TRBV7-6; cdr3_length: 17; j_call: TRBJ1-6; clone_size: .
cdr3_aa: CASSAPGTGAYNEQFF; cdr3_nt: TGTGCCAGCAGTGCCCCCGGGACAGGGGCCTACAATGAGCAGTTCTTC; d_call: TRBD1; v_call: TRBV27; cdr3_length: 16; j_call: TRBJ2-1; clone_size: .
cdr3_aa: CASSQGTGTGSYNEQFF; cdr3_nt: TGTGCCAGCAGCCAAGGGACCGGGACAGGCTCCTACAATGAGCAGTTCTTC; d_call: TRBD1; v_call: TRBV14; cdr3_length: 17; j_call: TRBJ2-1; clone_size: .
cdr3_aa: CASSERWGQAEAFF; cdr3_nt: TGTGCCAGCAGTGAACGATGGGGGCAAGCTGAAGCTTTCTTT; d_call: .; v_call: TRBV6-1; cdr3_length: 14; j_call: TRBJ1-1; clone_size: .
cdr3_aa: CSPRAGNTIYF; cdr3_nt: TGCAGTCCCCGGGCTGGAAACACCATATATTTT; d_call: .; v_call: TRBV20-1; cdr3_length: 11; j_call: TRBJ1-3; clone_size: .
cdr3_aa: CASSPGHSGNEKLFF; cdr3_nt: TGTGCCAGTAGTCCCGGACACAGCGGGAATGAAAAACTGTTTTTT; d_call: .; v_call: TRBV19; cdr3_length: 15; j_call: TRBJ1-4; clone_size: .
cdr3_aa: CASSLKESNTGELFF; cdr3_nt: TGCGCCAGCAGCTTGAAAGAGTCGAACACCGGGGAGCTGTTTTTT; d_call: .; v_call: TRBV5-1; cdr3_length: 15; j_call: TRBJ2-2; clone_size: .
cdr3_aa: CASSQGGSNEKLFF; cdr3_nt: TGCGCCAGCAGCCAAGGAGGCAGTAATGAAAAACTGTTTTTT; d_call: .; v_call: TRBV4-3; cdr3_length: 14; j_call: TRBJ1-4; clone_size: .
cdr3_aa: CASSFQGHFYEQYF; cdr3_nt: TGTGCCAGCAGTTTTCAGGGTCACTTCTACGAGCAGTACTTC; d_call: .; v_call: TRBV27; cdr3_length: 14; j_call: TRBJ2-7; clone_size: .
cdr3_aa: CASSLGDRGRETQYF; cdr3_nt: TGTGCCAGCAGCTTGGGGGACAGGGGTAGAGAGACCCAGTACTTC; d_call: TRBD1; v_call: TRBV5-4; cdr3_length: 15; j_call: TRBJ2-5; clone_size: .
cdr3_aa: CASSQQQGGEKLFF; cdr3_nt: TGCGCCAGCAGCCAGCAACAGGGTGGTGAAAAACTGTTTTTT; d_call: .; v_call: TRBV4-1; cdr3_length: 14; j_call: TRBJ1-4; clone_size: .
cdr3_aa: CASSPPLRSVNEQFF; cdr3_nt: TGTGCCAGCAGCCCTCCACTGAGGTCTGTCAATGAGCAGTTCTTC; d_call: .; v_call: TRBV7-9; cdr3_length: 15; j_call: TRBJ2-1; clone_size: once
cdr3_aa: CASSMEQRRYGYTF; cdr3_nt: TGTGCCAGTAGTATGGAACAGAGACGCTATGGCTACACCTTC; d_call: .; v_call: TRBV19; cdr3_length: 14; j_call: TRBJ1-2; clone_size: .
cdr3_aa: CASSSRGKTEAFF; cdr3_nt: TGCGCCAGCAGCTCCCGAGGGAAAACTGAAGCTTTCTTT; d_call: .; v_call: TRBV5-1; cdr3_length: 13; j_call: TRBJ1-1; clone_size: .
cdr3_aa: CASSPPGGGGLFTGELFF; cdr3_nt: TGTGCCAGCAGCCCACCCGGAGGGGGGGGGCTTTTCACCGGGGAGCTGTTTTTT; d_call: .; v_call: TRBV5-4; cdr3_length: 18; j_call: TRBJ2-2; clone_size: .
cdr3_aa: CASTSAGGNQPQHF; cdr3_nt: TGTGCCAGTACCTCCGCAGGGGGAAATCAGCCCCAGCATTTT; d_call: TRBD1; v_call: TRBV19; cdr3_length: 14; j_call: TRBJ1-5; clone_size: .
cdr3_aa: CASSSQLNYGYTF; cdr3_nt: TGTGCCAGCAGCTCACAATTGAACTATGGCTACACCTTC; d_call: .; v_call: TRBV7-2; cdr3_length: 13; j_call: TRBJ1-2; clone_size: .
cdr3_aa: CSVGSPTSGYTF; cdr3_nt: TGCAGCGTCGGGTCACCGACTTCTGGCTACACCTTC; d_call: .; v_call: TRBV29-1; cdr3_length: 12; j_call: TRBJ1-2; clone_size: .
cdr3_aa: CASSPILGANSPLHF; cdr3_nt: TGTGCCAGCAGCCCCATCTTAGGGGCAAATTCACCCCTCCACTTT; d_call: .; v_call: TRBV11-2; cdr3_length: 15; j_call: TRBJ1-6; clone_size: .
cdr3_aa: CASSFLAESAAFF; cdr3_nt: TGTGCCAGCAGCTTTCTGGCGGAGTCGGCCGCTTTCTTT; d_call: .; v_call: TRBV13; cdr3_length: 13; j_call: TRBJ1-1; clone_size: .
cdr3_aa: CASSQWDRAYEQYF; cdr3_nt: TGTGCCAGCAGCCAATGGGACAGGGCCTACGAGCAGTACTTC; d_call: TRBD1; v_call: TRBV3-1/TRBV3-2; cdr3_length: 14; j_call: TRBJ2-7; clone_size: .
cdr3_aa: CASSWTGGNQPQHF; cdr3_nt: TGTGCCAGCAGTTGGACAGGGGGTAATCAGCCCCAGCATTTT; d_call: TRBD1; v_call: TRBV28; cdr3_length: 14; j_call: TRBJ1-5; clone_size: .
cdr3_aa: CASSADGENPLLGEQFF; cdr3_nt: TGTGCCAGCAGCGCCGACGGGGAGAATCCCCTCCTGGGAGAGCAGTTCTTC; d_call: .; v_call: TRBV9; cdr3_length: 17; j_call: TRBJ2-1; clone_size: .
cdr3_aa: CSASPTGATYGYTF; cdr3_nt: TGCAGTGCTAGTCCGACAGGAGCAACCTATGGCTACACCTTC; d_call: .; v_call: TRBV20-1; cdr3_length: 14; j_call: TRBJ1-2; clone_size: .
cdr3_aa: CASSPLTGDEQFF; cdr3_nt: TGTGCCAGCAGCCCCCTAACAGGGGACGAGCAGTTCTTC; d_call: TRBD1; v_call: TRBV12-3/TRBV12-4; cdr3_length: 13; j_call: TRBJ2-1; clone_size: .
cdr3_aa: CASSLGGRAGELFF; cdr3_nt: TGTGCCAGCAGCTTAGGCGGCCGGGCCGGGGAGCTGTTTTTT; d_call: .; v_call: TRBV7-3; cdr3_length: 14; j_call: TRBJ2-2; clone_size: .
cdr3_aa: CASSYEGGGGTGELFF; cdr3_nt: TGTGCCAGCAGTTACGAAGGCGGGGGGGGCACCGGGGAGCTGTTTTTT; d_call: TRBD2; v_call: TRBV6-5; cdr3_length: 16; j_call: TRBJ2-2; clone_size: .
cdr3_aa: CASSLLGQGDTGELFF; cdr3_nt: TGTGCCAGCAGCTTGTTGGGACAGGGGGACACCGGGGAGCTGTTTTTT; d_call: TRBD1; v_call: TRBV11-3; cdr3_length: 16; j_call: TRBJ2-2; clone_size: .
cdr3_aa: CASSRSGGAVDTQYF; cdr3_nt: TGTGCCAGCAGCCGAAGCGGGGGGGCGGTAGATACGCAGTATTTT; d_call: TRBD2; v_call: TRBV7-3; cdr3_length: 15; j_call: TRBJ2-3; clone_size: .
cdr3_aa: CASSPRPGQQETQYF; cdr3_nt: TGTGCCAGCAGCCCGCGACCGGGACAGCAAGAGACCCAGTACTTC; d_call: TRBD1; v_call: TRBV9; cdr3_length: 15; j_call: TRBJ2-5; clone_size: once